Listed below are T cell receptor beta chains from one sample, sequenced in a study of response to subunit inactivated influenza vaccine. TCRdb reprocessed the RT-PCR reads via MiXCR and lists one record per CDR3 protein. The sample lists hundreds of thousands of distinct CDR3 sequences; approximately 12% were seen once. The input for sequencing was PBMCs from blood, taken on the day of vaccination. The receptor source for this set is a middle-aged man who received an inactivated influenza vaccine. Both conserved end residues are part of each CDR3. The D gene is left open where the match is weak. The size entry is marked missing in some rows and otherwise reads once, few, many or a size class.

J,V,size,D,DNA,CDR3
TRBJ2-4,TRBV5-1,NA,NA,TGCGCCAGCAGCGGAACAGCGCCGGGTTGGTACTTC,CASSGTAPGWYF
TRBJ2-1,TRBV12-5,few,NA,TGTGCTAGTGGTTTGGGCGGAGGGGCAAAGCAGTTCTTC,CASGLGGGAKQFF
TRBJ2-7,TRBV6-2/TRBV6-3,NA,TRBD2,TGTGCCAGCAGGCGGCCCGGGACTAGCTCCTACGAGCAGTACTTC,CASRRPGTSSYEQYF
TRBJ2-5,TRBV29-1,few,TRBD2,TGCAGCGTTGAGGCTTCGGAGGGACTAGCGGGAGGTCTAGAGACCCAGTACTTC,CSVEASEGLAGGLETQYF
TRBJ2-7,TRBV12-5,NA,NA,TGTGCTAGTGGTTTGATCGACATCCCACCTTTGGAGCAGTACTTC,CASGLIDIPPLEQYF
TRBJ2-7,TRBV6-2/TRBV6-3,few,NA,TGTGCCAGCAGTTACTCGGAACAGGGTTCGGGCTACGAGCAGTACTTC,CASSYSEQGSGYEQYF
TRBJ2-7,TRBV9,NA,TRBD2,TGTGCCAGCAGCCCTACGGGTAGCGGGTTATCCTACGAGCAGTACTTC,CASSPTGSGLSYEQYF
TRBJ2-5,TRBV7-9,NA,NA,TGTGCCAGCAGCTCCCAGGGGCGCTGGGGACAAGAGACCCAGTACTTC,CASSSQGRWGQETQYF
TRBJ2-5,TRBV3-1,few,TRBD2,TGTGCCAGCAGCCACGCCCCACTAGCGGGGGTGGAGACCCAGTACTTC,CASSHAPLAGVETQYF
TRBJ2-3,TRBV15,few,NA,TGTGCCACCAGCAGACCCAACCGGACGGGGAATACGCAGTATTTT,CATSRPNRTGNTQYF
TRBJ2-1,TRBV7-9,few,NA,TGTGCCAGCACTCTAGCTCAAGTGGGCTATGAGCAGTTCTTC,CASTLAQVGYEQFF
TRBJ2-5,TRBV7-9,NA,TRBD2,TGTGCCAGCAGCCCACCGGGGGAGGGGAGGGAGACCCAGTACTTC,CASSPPGEGRETQYF
TRBJ2-3,TRBV7-9,many,NA,TGTGCCAGCAGCGTGAAGCAGGGCTCCACAGATACGCAGTATTTT,CASSVKQGSTDTQYF
TRBJ2-1,TRBV11-2,few,TRBD2,TGTGCCAGCAGCCAGGGACTAGCGTATGAGCAGTTCTTC,CASSQGLAYEQFF
TRBJ2-2,TRBV29-1,few,NA,TGCAGCGGGATGGCTATCCTCACCGGGGAGCTGTTTTTT,CSGMAILTGELFF
TRBJ2-2,TRBV4-3,many,TRBD1,TGCGCCAGCAGCCAAGAGGGACAGGGGCCGATATATGACACCGGGGAGCTGTTTTTT,CASSQEGQGPIYDTGELFF
TRBJ2-1,TRBV6-2/TRBV6-3,few,TRBD2,TGTGCCAGCAGTGGGGGGACTAGCGTTCTGGGGGAGCAGTTCTTC,CASSGGTSVLGEQFF
TRBJ2-1,TRBV27,NA,NA,TGTGCCAGCAGTAAAGGACTAACCTCCTACAATGAGCAGTTCTTC,CASSKGLTSYNEQFF